This is a list of T cell receptor beta chains from one sample in a study of T cell changes during pregnancy in multiple sclerosis. TCRdb's copy holds only in-frame clones and misses some; the assay was immunoSEQ multiplex PCR. The sample includes 50,000 or so clones, about 92% of them seen just once. Here the sequenced sample was CD4+ T cells from peripheral blood mononuclear cells, taken after pregnancy. These receptors were obtained from a female donor with multiple sclerosis, enrolled in a pregnancy study. Each CDR3 is given with its conserved first and last residue. The D gene is left open where the match is weak. Some rows mark clone size as missing; the rest say once, few, many or name a class of expanded clone.

NA	NA	TRBJ1-5	TRBV2	TGTGCCAGCAGTTCGGGTTCCGGGGGTCAGCCCCAGCATTTT	CASSSGSGGQPQHF
NA	NA	TRBJ1-5	TRBV4-3	TGCGCCAGCAGCCAAGATATTCGGGGGAGTCAGCCCCAGCATTTT	CASSQDIRGSQPQHF
TRBD2	NA	TRBJ2-4	TRBV7-2	TGTGCCAGCAGCTCCGGGACTAGCGGGTCCAAAAACATTCAGTACTTC	CASSSGTSGSKNIQYF
TRBD2	medium-sized	TRBJ2-7	TRBV2	TGTGCCAGCATTCGTAGCGGGGGGTCCTACGAGCAGTACTTC	CASIRSGGSYEQYF
NA	NA	TRBJ1-1	TRBV5-1	TGCGCCAGCAGCTTGGAGAGGGCCACCGTGAACACTGAAGCTTTCTTT	CASSLERATVNTEAFF
NA	NA	TRBJ2-7	TRBV6-5	TGTGCCAGCAGCGAACAGGGATACGAGCAGTACTTC	CASSEQGYEQYF
NA	NA	TRBJ2-7	TRBV21-1	TGTGCCAGCAGCAACCTGGGGACACCGATCTACGAGCAGTACTTC	CASSNLGTPIYEQYF
TRBD2	NA	TRBJ2-1	TRBV2	TGTGCCAGCAGCGGGACTAGCGGGCGTAATGAGCAGTTCTTC	CASSGTSGRNEQFF
NA	NA	TRBJ1-2	TRBV7-2	TGTGCCAGCAGCTTAGACAGCTATGGCTACACCTTC	CASSLDSYGYTF
NA	NA	TRBJ2-1	TRBV7-2	TGTGCCAGCAGCTTCAGGTCCTACAATGAGCAGTTCTTC	CASSFRSYNEQFF
NA	NA	TRBJ1-4	TRBV5-6	TGTGCCACCGGGAGCTCGGGGCCAGGGGAAAAACTGTTTTTT	CATGSSGPGEKLFF
TRBD1	NA	TRBJ1-1	TRBV19	TGTGCCAGTAGTTCAACAGGGGGTTTTATCACTGAAGCTTTCTTT	CASSSTGGFITEAFF
TRBD2	NA	TRBJ2-1	TRBV27	TGTGCCAGCAGTTTATCCCCTAGCGGGAGCTCTTCTCCCAATGAGCAGTTCTTC	CASSLSPSGSSSPNEQFF
TRBD2	NA	TRBJ2-2	TRBV18	TGTGCCAGCTCGCCAGTACTAGCGGGAACCGGGGAGCTGTTTTTT	CASSPVLAGTGELFF
TRBD2	NA	TRBJ2-1	TRBV19	TGTGCCAGTAGTATAGACAAATCCGGGACTAGCGGGAGATTTGGGGAGCAGTTCTTC	CASSIDKSGTSGRFGEQFF
TRBD2	NA	TRBJ2-1	TRBV19	TGTGCCAGTAGTCCTGAAGGACTAGTTGGCAATGAGCAGTTCTTC	CASSPEGLVGNEQFF
TRBD1	NA	TRBJ2-1	TRBV7-2	TGTGCCAGCAGCAAGGGACAGGGTTTCAATGAGCAGTTCTTC	CASSKGQGFNEQFF
TRBD2	NA	TRBJ2-4	TRBV6-4	TGTGCCAGCAGTGAGGCTAGCGGGAGAGGTATTCAGTACTTC	CASSEASGRGIQYF
TRBD2	NA	TRBJ2-3	TRBV18	TGTGCCAGCTCACACGTAGCGGGACCTAGCACAGATACGCAGTATTTT	CASSHVAGPSTDTQYF
TRBD2	NA	TRBJ2-3	TRBV10-3	TGTGCCATCAGGGGGGGACTAGCGGGAGATCCAGATACGCAGTATTTT	CAIRGGLAGDPDTQYF
NA	NA	TRBJ2-1	TRBV9	TGTGCCAGCAGCGTAGAAAATCGAGCGGCAAATGAGCAGTTCTTC	CASSVENRAANEQFF
NA	few	TRBJ1-3	TRBV29-1	TGCAGCGTTGCACAGAGCTCTGGAAACACCATATATTTT	CSVAQSSGNTIYF
NA	once	TRBJ1-2	TRBV6-1	TGTGCCAGCAGTCCTACAGGGAACGTGAACTATGGCTACACCTTC	CASSPTGNVNYGYTF
TRBD1	NA	TRBJ2-1	TRBV19	TGTGCCAGTAGTATGCGGACAGGAGCCTACAATGAGCAGTTCTTC	CASSMRTGAYNEQFF
NA	NA	TRBJ2-7	TRBV27	TGTGCCAGCAGTAACGGGAATTACGAGCAGTACTTC	CASSNGNYEQYF
TRBD1	NA	TRBJ2-7	TRBV27	TGTGCCAGCAGTCCCCGACAGGGGTTAAACTACGAGCAGTACTTC	CASSPRQGLNYEQYF
NA	few	TRBJ1-4	TRBV5-6	TGTGCCAGCAGCGTAACAGGGCTTACTAATGAAAAACTGTTTTTT	CASSVTGLTNEKLFF
TRBD1	NA	TRBJ1-3	TRBV7-9	TGTGCCAGCAGCTCGGGGATAGGGGGCTCTTCTGGAAACACCATATATTTT	CASSSGIGGSSGNTIYF
NA	NA	TRBJ2-5	TRBV7-3	TGTGCCAGCAGCTTAACCGGGACAATAGCAGAGACCCAGTACTTC	CASSLTGTIAETQYF
TRBD2	NA	TRBJ2-3	TRBV4-3	TGCGCCAGCAGCCAAACCCCTGGGGCTAGCGGGATTGATACGCAGTATTTT	CASSQTPGASGIDTQYF
TRBD2	NA	TRBJ2-1	TRBV14	TGTGCCAGCAGCCAAGTGGCGGGAGGGCCGGTTTTCAATGAGCAGTTCTTC	CASSQVAGGPVFNEQFF
TRBD1	NA	TRBJ1-1	TRBV9	TGTGCCAGCAGCGACCGACAGGGGGCGCAGTGGACTGAAGCTTTCTTT	CASSDRQGAQWTEAFF
NA	NA	TRBJ2-7	TRBV5-8	TGTGCCAGCAGCTTGGCCTTAGGGGGCTACGAGCAGTACTTC	CASSLALGGYEQYF
TRBD2	NA	TRBJ2-7	TRBV27	TGTGCCAGCAGAGTAGCGGGAGGCGAGCAGTACTTC	CASRVAGGEQYF
TRBD1	NA	TRBJ1-2	TRBV29-1	TGCAGCGTTGATTCGGGACAGGGGTCTAACTATGGCTACACCTTC	CSVDSGQGSNYGYTF
NA	NA	TRBJ1-4	TRBV7-2	TGTGCCAGCAGCCCAACGCCCATCGACAGCGAAAAACTGTTTTTT	CASSPTPIDSEKLFF
TRBD1	NA	TRBJ2-5	TRBV14	TGTGCCAGCAGCCAAGGGCTTAGGGGGCTGCCAAGAGAGACCCAGTACTTC	CASSQGLRGLPRETQYF
TRBD2	NA	TRBJ2-7	TRBV6-5	TGTGCCAGCAGTTACAACCCGGGACTAAGGAACGAGCAGTACTTC	CASSYNPGLRNEQYF
TRBD1	NA	TRBJ1-1	TRBV6-5	TGTGCCAGCAGACGGACAGGGTCTGAAGCTTTCTTT	CASRRTGSEAFF
NA	NA	TRBJ2-1	TRBV5-4	TGTGCCAGCAGCTTTGGAGCAGCGGGTACCTACAATGAGCAGTTCTTC	CASSFGAAGTYNEQFF
NA	NA	TRBJ2-7	TRBV6-6	TGTGCCAGCAGGGACAACAACTACGAGCAGTACTTC	CASRDNNYEQYF
TRBD2	NA	TRBJ2-3	TRBV11-3	TGTGCCAGCAGCTTGACTAGCGGGAGGCCAGATACGCAGTATTTT	CASSLTSGRPDTQYF
TRBD2	NA	TRBJ2-7	TRBV5-4	TGTGCCAGCAGCTTGGAGGCTAGCGGGAGCTACGAGCAGTACTTC	CASSLEASGSYEQYF
TRBD2	NA	TRBJ2-7	TRBV11-1	TGTGCCAGCAGCCCACCCCTGGGACTATCCTACGAGCAGTACTTC	CASSPPLGLSYEQYF
NA	NA	TRBJ2-7	TRBV14	TGTGCCAGCAGCCAAATAGGGGGTATCGCGGAGCAGTACTTC	CASSQIGGIAEQYF
TRBD1	NA	TRBJ1-4	TRBV23-1	TGCGCCAGCAGCGGGGACAGGGGAGAAGAAAAACTGTTTTTT	CASSGDRGEEKLFF
TRBD1	NA	TRBJ1-1	TRBV7-9	TGTGCCAGCAGCTTGTCCGGGACAGTCAACGTGAACACTGAAGCTTTCTTT	CASSLSGTVNVNTEAFF
TRBD2	NA	TRBJ2-2	TRBV6-5	TGTGCCACCACTAGCGGGCTGGGCACCGGGGAGCTGTTTTTT	CATTSGLGTGELFF
NA	NA	TRBJ2-1	TRBV4-2	TGTGCCAGCAGCCTAAGTTCAGGGGATGAGCAGTTCTTC	CASSLSSGDEQFF
NA	NA	TRBJ2-7	TRBV28	TGTGCCAGCAGCCGACAGCCGAGCTCCTACGAGCAGTACTTC	CASSRQPSSYEQYF
NA	NA	TRBJ2-4	TRBV29-1	TGCAGCGCACGGGCCAAAAACATTCAGTACTTC	CSARAKNIQYF
NA	NA	TRBJ2-1	TRBV4-2	TGTGCCAGCAGCCAAGATCCGGGGAGAGGTGAGCAGTTCTTC	CASSQDPGRGEQFF
NA	NA	TRBJ1-2	TRBV15	TGTGCCACCAGCAGAGATGCTGGAGCTGCTAGGTATGGCTACACCTTC	CATSRDAGAARYGYTF
TRBD2	NA	TRBJ2-1	TRBV9	TGTGCCAGCAGCGACCCCGTCGGGAGGGGGTTGGACAATGAGCAGTTCTTC	CASSDPVGRGLDNEQFF
NA	few	TRBJ1-1	TRBV11-2	TGTGCCAGCAGCAGCAACAGGGTACGGTTTAAGGACACTGAAGCTTTCTTT	CASSSNRVRFKDTEAFF
NA	NA	TRBJ1-2	TRBV2	TGTGCCAGCAGGGAAGACGGGGTTGGCTACACCTTC	CASREDGVGYTF
NA	NA	TRBJ2-5	TRBV15	TGTGCCACCAGCCCCCGGGGAGATCAAGAGACCCAGTACTTC	CATSPRGDQETQYF
TRBD2	NA	TRBJ2-2	TRBV19	TGTGCCAGTAGTATAGAGAAAGCGGGAGGGCTTACCGGGGAGCTGTTTTTT	CASSIEKAGGLTGELFF
NA	NA	TRBJ2-2	TRBV7-2	TGTGCCAGCAGCTTAGCGGCCATGAACACCGGGGAGCTGTTTTTT	CASSLAAMNTGELFF
NA	NA	TRBJ1-5	TRBV18	TGTGCCAGCTCACCGAGCGCCTCAGGACCTTCGAGGGAGCCCCAGCATTTT	CASSPSASGPSREPQHF